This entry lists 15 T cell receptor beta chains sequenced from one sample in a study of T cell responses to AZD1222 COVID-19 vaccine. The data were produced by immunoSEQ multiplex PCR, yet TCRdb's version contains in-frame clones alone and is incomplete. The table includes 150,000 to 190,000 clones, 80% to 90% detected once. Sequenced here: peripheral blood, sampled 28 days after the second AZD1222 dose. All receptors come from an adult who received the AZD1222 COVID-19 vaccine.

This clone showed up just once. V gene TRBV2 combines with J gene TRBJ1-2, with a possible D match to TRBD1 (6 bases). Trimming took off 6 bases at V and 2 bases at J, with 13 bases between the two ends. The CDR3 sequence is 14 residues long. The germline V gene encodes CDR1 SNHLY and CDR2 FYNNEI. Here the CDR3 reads CASSPGTQNYGYTF. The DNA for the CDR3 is TGTGCCAGCAGCCCCGGGACACAAAACTATGGCTACACCTTC.

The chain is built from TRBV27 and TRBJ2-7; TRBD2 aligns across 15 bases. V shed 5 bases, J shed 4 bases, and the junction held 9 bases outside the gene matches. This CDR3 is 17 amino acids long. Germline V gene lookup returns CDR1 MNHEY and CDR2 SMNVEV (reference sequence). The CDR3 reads CASSIGTSGRTTYEQYF. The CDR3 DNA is TGTGCCAGCAGTATCGGGACTAGCGGGAGGACAACGTACGAGCAGTACTTC.

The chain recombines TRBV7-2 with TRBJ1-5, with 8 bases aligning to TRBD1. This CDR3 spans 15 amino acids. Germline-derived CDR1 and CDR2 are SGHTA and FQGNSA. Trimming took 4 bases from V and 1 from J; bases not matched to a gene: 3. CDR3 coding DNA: TGTGCCAGCAGCTCTCAGGGGGCGAGCAATCAGCCCCAGCATTTT. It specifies CASSSQGASNQPQHF.

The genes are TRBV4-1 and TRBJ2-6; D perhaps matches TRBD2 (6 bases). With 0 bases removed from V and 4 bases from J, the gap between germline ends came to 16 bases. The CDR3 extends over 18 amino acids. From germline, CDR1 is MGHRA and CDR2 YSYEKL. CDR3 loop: CASSQDPGELGGANVLTF. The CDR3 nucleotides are TGCGCCAGCAGCCAAGATCCGGGGGAGTTGGGAGGGGCCAACGTCCTGACTTTC.

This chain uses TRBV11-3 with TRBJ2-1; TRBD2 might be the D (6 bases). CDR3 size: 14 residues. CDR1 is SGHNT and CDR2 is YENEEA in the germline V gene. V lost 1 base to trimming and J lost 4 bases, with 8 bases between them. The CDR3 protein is CASSLGGGYNEQFF. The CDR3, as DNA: TGTGCCAGCAGCTTAGGTGGGGGGTACAATGAGCAGTTCTTC.

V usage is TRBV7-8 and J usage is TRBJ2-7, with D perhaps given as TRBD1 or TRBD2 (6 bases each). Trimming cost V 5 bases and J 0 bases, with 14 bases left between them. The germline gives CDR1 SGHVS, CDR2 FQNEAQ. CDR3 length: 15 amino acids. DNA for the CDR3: TGTGCCAGCAGCCCCATCGGGGGCCCCTCCTACGAGCAGTACTTC. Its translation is CASSPIGGPSYEQYF.

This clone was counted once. CDR3 nucleotide sequence: TGTGCCAGCAGTCCCGATTTTTTGTTTGGGGCCAACGTCCTGACTTTC. This encodes CASSPDFLFGANVLTF. The chain has TRBV27 and TRBJ2-6; no firm D call. The germline V and J ends were trimmed by 5 bases and 3 bases, with 14 bases remaining between them. Per germline, CDR1 MNHEY and CDR2 SMNVEV (reference sequence). The length of the CDR3 is 16 residues.

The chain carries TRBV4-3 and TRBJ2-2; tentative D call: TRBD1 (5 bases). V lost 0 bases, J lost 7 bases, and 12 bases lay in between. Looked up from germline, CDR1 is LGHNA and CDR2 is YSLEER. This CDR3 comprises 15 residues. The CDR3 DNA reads TGCGCCAGCAGCCAAGATCGGTGGGGCAACGGGGAGCTGTTTTTT. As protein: CASSQDRWGNGELFF.

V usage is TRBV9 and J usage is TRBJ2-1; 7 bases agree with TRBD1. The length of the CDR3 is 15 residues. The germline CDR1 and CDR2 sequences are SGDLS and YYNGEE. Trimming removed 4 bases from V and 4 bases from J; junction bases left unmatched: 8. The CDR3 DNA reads TGTGCCAGCAGCCCCCGACAGGGTCGTTACAATGAGCAGTTCTTC. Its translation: CASSPRQGRYNEQFF.

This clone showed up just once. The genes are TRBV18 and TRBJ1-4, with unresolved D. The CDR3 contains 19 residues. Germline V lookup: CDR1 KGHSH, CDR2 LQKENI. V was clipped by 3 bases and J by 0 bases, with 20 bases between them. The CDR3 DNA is TGTGCCAGCTCACCGGTCCGTATCCAGGCAGGAGCAACTAATGAAAAACTGTTTTTT. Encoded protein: CASSPVRIQAGATNEKLFF.

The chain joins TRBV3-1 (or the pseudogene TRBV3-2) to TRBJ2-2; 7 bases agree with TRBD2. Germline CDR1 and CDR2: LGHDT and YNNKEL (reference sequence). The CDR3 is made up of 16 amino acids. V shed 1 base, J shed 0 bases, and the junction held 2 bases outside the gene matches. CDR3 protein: CASSQGLASNTGELFF. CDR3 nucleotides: TGTGCCAGCAGCCAAGGACTAGCTTCGAACACCGGGGAGCTGTTTTTT.

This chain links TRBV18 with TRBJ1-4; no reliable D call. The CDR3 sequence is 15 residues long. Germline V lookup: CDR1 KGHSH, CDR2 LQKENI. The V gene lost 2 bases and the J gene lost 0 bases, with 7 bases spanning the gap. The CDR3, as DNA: TGTGCCAGCTCACCAGGGGTCTCAACTAATGAAAAACTGTTTTTT. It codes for CASSPGVSTNEKLFF.

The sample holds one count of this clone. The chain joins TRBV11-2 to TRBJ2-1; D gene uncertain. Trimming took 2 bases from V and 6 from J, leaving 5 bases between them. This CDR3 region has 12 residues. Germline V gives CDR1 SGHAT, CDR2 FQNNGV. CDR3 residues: CASSLISNEQFF. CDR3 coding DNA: TGTGCCAGCAGCTTAATCAGCAATGAGCAGTTCTTC.

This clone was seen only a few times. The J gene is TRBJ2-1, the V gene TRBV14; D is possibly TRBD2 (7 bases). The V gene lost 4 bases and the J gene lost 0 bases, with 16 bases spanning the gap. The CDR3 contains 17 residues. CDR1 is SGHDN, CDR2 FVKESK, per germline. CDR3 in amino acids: CASSPGRGIGSYNEQFF. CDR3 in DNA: TGTGCCAGCAGCCCTGGGAGGGGGATCGGCTCCTACAATGAGCAGTTCTTC.

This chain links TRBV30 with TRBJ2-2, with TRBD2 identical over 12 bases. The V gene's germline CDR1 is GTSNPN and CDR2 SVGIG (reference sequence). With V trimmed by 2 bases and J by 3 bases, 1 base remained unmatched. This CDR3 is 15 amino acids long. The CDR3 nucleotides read TGTGCCTGGAGTCTAGCGGGAGGGTACACCGGGGAGCTGTTTTTT. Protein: CAWSLAGGYTGELFF.